The 25 T cell receptor beta chains reported below all come from one sample, sequenced in a study of graft-versus-host responses after intestinal transplantation. Assay: immunoSEQ multiplex PCR; the TCRdb copy retains only in-frame clones and omits some. The sample lists about 36,000 clones, approximately 94% occurring once. These receptors' targets are unknown. The sequenced sample was unstimulated CD4+ T cells sorted from spleen or lymph node cells, obtained before transplant. These receptor sequences come from a human donor who was the organ donor for an intestinal transplant.

The rearrangement links TRBV11-3 to TRBJ1-6; D gene unclear. V was shortened by 5 bases and J by 7 bases, with 3 bases between the two germline ends. Germline CDR1 SGHNT, CDR2 YENEEA. The CDR3 has 11 amino acids. CDR3 DNA sequence: TGTGCCAGCAGCCGAAATTCACCCCTCCACTTT. Protein sequence: CASSRNSPLHF. Full variable domain (rest looked up from reference TRBV11-3 and TRBJ1-6): EAGVVQSPRYKIIEKKQPVAFWCNPISGHNTLYWYLQNLGQGPELLIRYENEEAVDDSQLPKDRFSAERLKGVDSTLKIQPAELGDSAVYLCASSRNSPLHFGNGTRLTVT.

The V and J genes are TRBV9 and TRBJ2-7; 7 bases match TRBD1. Germline V gene sequence: CDR1 SGDLS, CDR2 YYNGEE. The length of the CDR3 is 14 residues. V was clipped by 4 bases and J by 6 bases; unmatched bases: 10. The DNA of the CDR3 is TGTGCCAGCAGCCTCAAAACAGGGGCCGGCGAGCAGTACTTC. It yields the protein CASSLKTGAGEQYF.

This clone was picked up one time. V usage is TRBV6-5 and J usage is TRBJ1-4, with a tentative D call TRBD1 (5 bases). The CDR3 is 15 residues long. V lost 4 bases and J lost 7, with 16 bases in between. Germline V gives CDR1 MNHEY, CDR2 SVGAGI. The CDR3 protein is CASSSRSGRIEKLFF. CDR3 nucleotides: TGTGCCAGCAGTTCACGTTCAGGGAGAATTGAAAAACTGTTTTTT.

The V call is TRBV5-1, the J call TRBJ2-5; 7 bases are a match to TRBD2. The CDR3 has 12 amino acids. In germline, CDR1 is SGHRS, CDR2 YFSETQ. Losses at the gene ends were 5 bases for V and 5 bases for J; bases not matched to a gene: 3. CDR3 in DNA: TGCGCCAGCAGTCGGACTAGGGAGACCCAGTACTTC. It codes for CASSRTRETQYF.

This chain joins TRBV6-6 and TRBJ2-5; D not certain. CDR1 MNHNY and CDR2 SVGAGI come from the germline V gene (reference sequence). The CDR3 has 13 residues. Trimming stripped 0 bases from V and 1 base from J, with 3 bases between. CDR3 sequence reads: CASSYSTQETQYF. CDR3 bases: TGTGCCAGCAGTTACTCGACCCAAGAGACCCAGTACTTC.

The chain recombines TRBV7-2 with TRBJ1-1; the match to TRBD1 covers 10 bases. Germline V gives CDR1 SGHTA, CDR2 FQGNSA. This CDR3 has 14 amino acids. The V gene end was trimmed by 5 bases and the J gene end by 4 bases; junction bases not matched to a gene: 4. The CDR3 is CASSRQGAVTEAFF. Here the CDR3 DNA reads TGTGCCAGCAGCCGACAGGGGGCTGTCACTGAAGCTTTCTTT.

The chain employs TRBV7-2 and TRBJ1-1, with 8 bases aligning to TRBD1. CDR3 length: 13 residues. V trimming: 3 bases; J trimming: 3 bases; junction bases outside the gene matches: 0. Germline CDR1 SGHTA, CDR2 FQGNSA. The CDR3 region is CASSLDRDTEAFF. DNA of the CDR3: TGTGCCAGCAGCTTGGACAGGGACACTGAAGCTTTCTTT. Using reference TRBV7-2 and TRBJ1-1 for the parts outside the CDR3, the full variable domain is GAGVSQSPSNKVTEKGKDVELRCDPISGHTALYWYRQSLGQGLEFLIYFQGNSAPDKSGLPSDRFSAERTGGSVSTLTIQRTQQEDSAVYLCASSLDRDTEAFFGQGTRLTVV.

The V and J genes are TRBV5-4 and TRBJ2-7, with 10 bases that match TRBD2. V lost 2 bases and J lost 6; bases outside the gene matches: 2. CDR1 and CDR2 (germline): SGHNT, YYREEE (reference sequence). The CDR3 totals 13 residues. The CDR3 bases are TGTGCCAGCAGCTTAAGCGGGGGGGCCGAGCAGTACTTC. This codes for CASSLSGGAEQYF.

V gene TRBV30 combines with J gene TRBJ1-2, with D possibly being TRBD1 (5 bases). In germline, CDR1 is GTSNPN, CDR2 SVGIG (reference sequence). Trimming removed 0 bases at V and 1 base at J, with 18 bases between. This CDR3 has 17 amino acids. CDR3 sequence: CAWSVALFRGLNYGYTF. CDR3 sequence (DNA): TGTGCCTGGAGTGTAGCGTTATTTCGGGGACTTAACTATGGCTACACCTTC.

The V gene is TRBV7-9, the J gene TRBJ1-1; D not resolved. The CDR3 runs to 14 residues. Germline V gene lookup returns CDR1 SEHNR and CDR2 FQNEAQ (reference sequence). V dropped 1 base and J dropped 0 bases, with 6 bases sitting between them. The CDR3 DNA sequence: TGTGCCAGCAGCTTAGAGAGGCTGAACACTGAAGCTTTCTTT. It specifies CASSLERLNTEAFF.

The CDR3 sequence: CATSRRAGGYNEQFF. The CDR3 DNA sequence: TGTGCCACCAGCAGACGAGCAGGGGGGTACAATGAGCAGTTCTTC. This chain links TRBV15 with TRBJ2-1; tentatively, D is TRBD1 (7 bases). Trimming stripped 2 bases from V and 4 bases from J, with 12 bases between. Germline assignment: CDR1 LNHNV and CDR2 YYDKDF (reference sequence). This CDR3 comprises 15 residues.

J is TRBJ2-7 and V is TRBV11-3, with 7 nucleotides matching TRBD1. The CDR3 spans 14 residues. Looked up from germline, CDR1 is SGHNT and CDR2 is YENEEA. The V gene end was trimmed by 2 bases and the J gene end by 3 bases; junction bases not matched to a gene: 4. The DNA of the CDR3 is TGTGCCAGCAGCTTATTATCAGGGGGCTACGAGCAGTACTTC. It codes for CASSLLSGGYEQYF.

This chain connects TRBV7-8 to TRBJ2-1, with 12 bases that match TRBD2. The CDR3 loop spans 19 amino acids. The junction had 14 bases not matched to a gene; V was cut back by 5 bases and J by 3 bases. From germline, CDR1 is SGHVS and CDR2 FQNEAQ. CDR3 residues: CASSPLAGGHSENYNEQFF. The CDR3 region has the DNA TGTGCCAGCAGCCCGCTAGCGGGGGGGCACTCGGAGAACTACAATGAGCAGTTCTTC.

The chain recombines TRBV9 with TRBJ2-1; TRBD2 matches at 9 bases. V shed 2 bases and J 4 bases; nucleotides not matched to a gene: 7. The CDR3 totals 16 residues. Per the germline V gene, CDR1 is SGDLS and CDR2 is YYNGEE. CDR3 residues: CASSVLSGGVYNEQFF. In nucleotides, the CDR3 is TGTGCCAGCAGCGTTCTTAGCGGGGGTGTTTACAATGAGCAGTTCTTC.

The chain is built from TRBV5-1 and TRBJ1-2; 10 nucleotides line up with TRBD1. Per germline, CDR1 SGHRS and CDR2 YFSETQ. V was clipped by 0 bases and J by 5 bases; unmatched bases: 4. The CDR3 length is 15 residues. Written as DNA, the CDR3 is TGCGCCAGCAGCTTGGGGACAGGGGGATGGTATGGCTACACCTTC. It codes for CASSLGTGGWYGYTF. The entire variable domain, with the rest obtained from reference TRBV5-1 and TRBJ1-2, is as follows: KAGVTQTPRYLIKTRGQQVTLSCSPISGHRSVSWYQQTPGQGLQFLFEYFSETQRNKGNFPGRFSGRQFSNSRSEMNVSTLELGDSALYLCASSLGTGGWYGYTFGSGTRLTVV.

The CDR3 DNA reads as TGTGCCAGCAGCTTGGGACAGAGCTCCTACAATGAGCAGTTCTTC. As protein: CASSLGQSSYNEQFF. The chain links TRBV5-5 to TRBJ2-1; perhaps TRBD1 as D (5 bases). V was pared by 0 bases and J by 0 bases, with 7 bases between. Germline CDR1 is SGHKS and CDR2 is YYEKEE (reference sequence). The CDR3 has 15 residues.

The count of this clone is one. The chain employs TRBV4-1 and TRBJ1-6; D is uncertain. This CDR3 comprises 16 residues. V was trimmed by 1 base and J by 5 bases, leaving 12 bases between them. The germline CDR1 and CDR2 sequences are MGHRA and YSYEKL. The CDR3 reads CASSQANLENNSPLHF. The CDR3 bases are TGCGCCAGCAGCCAAGCCAATTTGGAAAATAATTCACCCCTCCACTTT.

This chain uses TRBV10-3 with TRBJ1-2, with TRBD1 matching 8 bases. The CDR3 loop spans 15 amino acids. J lost 4 bases, V lost 4 bases, and 8 bases had no gene match. Germline-derived CDR1 and CDR2 are ENHRY and SYGVKD. CDR3: CAISGRTGSLYGYTF. The CDR3 DNA is TGTGCCATCAGTGGGAGGACAGGGAGTCTCTATGGCTACACCTTC.

The chain uses TRBV6-1 and TRBJ2-4; D is possibly TRBD2 (7 bases). V dropped 2 bases and J dropped 14 bases, with 19 bases sitting between them. Germline V gene data show CDR1 as MNHNS and CDR2 as SASEGT. The CDR3 is made up of 14 amino acids. CDR3 DNA sequence: TGTGCCAGCAGTGAAAGGGGGGGCCCCCGGTACAAGTACTTC. Amino acid sequence: CASSERGGPRYKYF.

The J gene is TRBJ2-1, the V gene TRBV20-1; D unclear. CDR3 size: 10 residues. Trimming removed 2 bases at V and 7 bases at J, with 3 bases between. CDR1 and CDR2 from the germline V gene are DFQATT and SNEGSKA (reference sequence). This chain's CDR3 is CSARHNEQFF. In DNA, the CDR3 is TGCAGTGCTAGACATAATGAGCAGTTCTTC.

CDR3 loop: CASSLRTSGGHSTDTQYF. In DNA, the CDR3 is TGTGCCAGCAGCTTGCGCACTAGCGGGGGCCATTCCACAGATACGCAGTATTTT. The chain links TRBV5-4 to TRBJ2-3; TRBD2 agrees at 11 bases. Germline values: CDR1 SGHNT, CDR2 YYREEE (reference sequence). The CDR3 spans 18 residues. Unmatched junction bases numbered 9, after V lost 1 base and J lost 2 bases. The whole variable domain, filled in from reference TRBV5-4 and TRBJ2-3, reads ETGVTQSPTHLIKTRGQQVTLRCSSQSGHNTVSWYQQALGQGPQFIFQYYREEENGRGNFPPRFSGLQFPNYSSELNVNALELDDSALYLCASSLRTSGGHSTDTQYFGPGTRLTVL.

With regard to this clone: The sample holds other DNA sequences that translate to the same CDR3. The chain carries TRBV19 and TRBJ1-4, with a possible D match to TRBD1 (5 bases). Germline CDR1 and CDR2: LNHDA and SQIVND (reference sequence). Trimming removed 7 bases from V and 0 bases from J, with 12 bases in between. The CDR3 has 15 residues. The CDR3 is CASTIRGTTNEKLFF. For the CDR3, the DNA is TGTGCCAGTACCATTCGGGGCACAACTAATGAAAAACTGTTTTTT.

The rearrangement joins TRBV23-1 to TRBJ1-4; maybe TRBD1 (5 bases). TRBV23-1 carries the ORF label, with uncertain function. CDR3 length: 16 amino acids. V was pared by 9 bases and J by 3 bases, with 20 bases between. Here the CDR3 DNA reads TGCGCCAGGACATATTGGGGGTTTAGGGCTAATGAAAAACTGTTTTTT. Translated, it gives CARTYWGFRANEKLFF.

This sequence joins TRBV4-1 and TRBJ1-2; D is perhaps TRBD1 (5 bases). The germline V and J ends were trimmed by 1 base and 5 bases, with 8 bases remaining between them. Germline CDR1 and CDR2: MGHRA and YSYEKL. This CDR3 region has 13 residues. CDR3 in DNA: TGCGCCAGCAGCCAAGGGACACTTTATGGCTACACCTTC. Translating gives CASSQGTLYGYTF.

This rearrangement joins TRBV11-2 to TRBJ2-2; TRBD1 might be the D (5 bases). V gave up 1 base and J gave up 2 bases, with 11 bases separating them. This CDR3 has 16 amino acids. Germline CDR1 reads SGHAT; CDR2 reads FQNNGV. The CDR3 region has the DNA TGTGCCAGCAGCTTAGTAGGGCAGGGCAACACCGGGGAGCTGTTTTTT. This encodes CASSLVGQGNTGELFF.